The clone carrying this T cell receptor (beta chain) was detected ten times or more. What it binds is not known. The data stem from a study of T cell repertoires in cytomegalovirus infection. The wider study: In public TCR beta signatures, there were indications of both CMV infection and matching HLA type.

TCRdb re-called the reads through MiXCR, storing one row per CDR3 protein. There are under 250,000 distinct CDR3 sequences in the sample; over 9% occur only once, and approximately 1.6% lies in the top ten. J lost 4 bases, V lost 5 bases, and 5 bases had no gene match. Germline V lookup: CDR1 SGHTA, CDR2 FQGTGA. The CDR3 is made up of 14 amino acids. Overall study results and limits: Within the response measured ex vivo, HLA-C-restricted CMV-specific TCR beta clonotypes were dominant. Of the TCR beta families, the public ones yielded a cumulative frequency that identified carriers of CMV plus the relevant HLA.

The rearrangement joins TRBV7-3 to TRBJ1-1, with TRBD1 identical over 9 bases. The receptor was derived from a human donor in good health (CMV status not recorded). Some clones in this sample may be carry-over from other donors' samples. The sequenced sample was PBMCs. In DNA, the CDR3 is TGTGCCAGCAGCAAGGGACAGGGAGGCACTGAAGCTTTCTTT. Translating it yields CASSKGQGGTEAFF.